The clone carrying this TCR beta chain was counted at least ten times. This record comes from a study of T cells in Graves' hyperthyroidism and ophthalmopathy. The germline V gene encodes CDR1 SGHRS and CDR2 YFSETQ. The V and J ends lost 4 bases and 0 bases respectively, with 11 bases between them. This CDR3 contains 15 residues. The CDR3 regions of TCR beta were amplified from RNA transcripts. HTBI primers were employed in a first-round RT-PCR of the TCR CDR3. One entry per CDR3 protein, called by TCRdb with MiXCR from the multiplex PCR reads. The repertoire has under 700,000 distinct CDR3 sequences, 16% of them found once; the top ten carry approximately 18%.

Sequences were obtained from blood. The sequence came from a woman aged 18-29 years with Graves' hyperthyroidism. The rearrangement links TRBV5-1 to TRBJ2-1, with D maybe TRBD1 (5 bases). CDR3 sequence: CASSIHRSSYNEQFF. CDR3 bases: TGCGCCAGCAGCATACACAGGAGCTCCTACAATGAGCAGTTCTTC.